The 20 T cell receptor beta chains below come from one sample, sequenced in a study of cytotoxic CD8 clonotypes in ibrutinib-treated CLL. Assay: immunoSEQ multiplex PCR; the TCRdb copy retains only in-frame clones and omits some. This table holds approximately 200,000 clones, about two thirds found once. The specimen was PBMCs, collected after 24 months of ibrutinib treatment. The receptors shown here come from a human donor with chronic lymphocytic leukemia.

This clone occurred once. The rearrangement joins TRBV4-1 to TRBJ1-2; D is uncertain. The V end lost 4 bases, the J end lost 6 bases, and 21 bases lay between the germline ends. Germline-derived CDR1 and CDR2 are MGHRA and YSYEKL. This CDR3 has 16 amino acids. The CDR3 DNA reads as TGCGCCAGCAGCCCCCAAGCGGGGTTTCTCCACGATGGCTACACCTTC. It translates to CASSPQAGFLHDGYTF.

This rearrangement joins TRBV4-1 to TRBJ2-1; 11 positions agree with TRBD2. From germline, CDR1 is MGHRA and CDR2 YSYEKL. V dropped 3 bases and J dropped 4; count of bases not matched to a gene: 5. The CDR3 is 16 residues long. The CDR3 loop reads CASSQASGRMYNEQFF. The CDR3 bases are TGCGCCAGCAGCCAGGCTAGCGGGAGGATGTACAATGAGCAGTTCTTC.

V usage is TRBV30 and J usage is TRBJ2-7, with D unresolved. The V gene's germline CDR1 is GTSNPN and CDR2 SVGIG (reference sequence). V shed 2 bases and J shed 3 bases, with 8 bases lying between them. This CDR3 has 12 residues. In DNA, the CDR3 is TGTGCCTGGAGTATTCTAAACTACGAGCAGTACTTC. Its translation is CAWSILNYEQYF.

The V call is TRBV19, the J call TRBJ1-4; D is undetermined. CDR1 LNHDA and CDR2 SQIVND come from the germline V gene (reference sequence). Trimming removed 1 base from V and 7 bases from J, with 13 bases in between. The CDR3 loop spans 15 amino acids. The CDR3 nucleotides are TGTGCCAGTAGTATAGGGCGGACCTATACTGAAAAACTGTTTTTT. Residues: CASSIGRTYTEKLFF.

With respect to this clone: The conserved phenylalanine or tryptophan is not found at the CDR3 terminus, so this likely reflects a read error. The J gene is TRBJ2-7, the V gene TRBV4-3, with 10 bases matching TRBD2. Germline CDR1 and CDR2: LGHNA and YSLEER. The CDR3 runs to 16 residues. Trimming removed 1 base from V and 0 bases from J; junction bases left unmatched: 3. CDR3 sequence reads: CASSQGASGSSYEQYL. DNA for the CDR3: TGCGCCAGCAGCCAAGGGGCTAGCGGGAGCTCCTACGAGCAGTACCTC.

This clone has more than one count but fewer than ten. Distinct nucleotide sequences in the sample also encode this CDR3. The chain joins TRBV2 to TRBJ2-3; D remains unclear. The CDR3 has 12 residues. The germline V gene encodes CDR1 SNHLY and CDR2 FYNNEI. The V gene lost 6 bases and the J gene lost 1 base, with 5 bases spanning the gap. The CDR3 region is CASSLGTDTQYF. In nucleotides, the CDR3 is TGTGCCAGCAGCCTTGGCACAGATACGCAGTATTTT.

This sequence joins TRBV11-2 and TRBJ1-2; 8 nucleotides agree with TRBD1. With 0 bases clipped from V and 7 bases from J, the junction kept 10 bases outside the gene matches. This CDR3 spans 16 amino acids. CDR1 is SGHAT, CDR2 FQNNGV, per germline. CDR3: CASSLDRVMTGAGYTF. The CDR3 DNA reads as TGTGCCAGCAGCTTAGATCGGGTTATGACAGGGGCTGGCTACACCTTC.

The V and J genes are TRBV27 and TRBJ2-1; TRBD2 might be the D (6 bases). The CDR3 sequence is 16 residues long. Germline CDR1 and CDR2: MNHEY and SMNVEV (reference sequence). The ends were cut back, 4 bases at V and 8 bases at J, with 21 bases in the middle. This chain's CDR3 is CASSSPSGTAIHEQFF. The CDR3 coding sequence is TGTGCCAGCAGTTCCCCCTCCGGGACTGCAATACATGAGCAGTTCTTC.

CDR3 region: CASSKPPEETQYF. The CDR3 DNA follows: TGTGCCAGCAGCAAACCCCCTGAAGAGACCCAGTACTTC. The chain carries TRBV5-6 and TRBJ2-5; D unclear. Trimming took off 4 bases at V and 3 bases at J, with 10 bases between the two ends. The CDR3 is 13 residues long. Per germline, CDR1 SGHDT and CDR2 YYEEEE. The full variable domain, in which reference TRBV5-6 and TRBJ2-5 provide the parts outside the CDR3, is DAGVTQSPTHLIKTRGQQVTLRCSPKSGHDTVSWYQQALGQGPQFIFQYYEEEERQRGNFPDRFSGHQFPNYSSELNVNALLLGDSALYLCASSKPPEETQYFGPGTRLLVL.

For the CDR3, the DNA is TGTGCCAGCAGCTTAGACAGGGGAGGCAACACCATATATTTT. It codes for CASSLDRGGNTIYF. The rearrangement links TRBV7-9 to TRBJ1-3; 7 bases fit TRBD1. Germline V gene sequence: CDR1 SEHNR, CDR2 FQNEAQ (reference sequence). The junction had 4 bases not matched to a gene; V was cut back by 1 base and J by 7 bases. The CDR3 spans 14 residues.

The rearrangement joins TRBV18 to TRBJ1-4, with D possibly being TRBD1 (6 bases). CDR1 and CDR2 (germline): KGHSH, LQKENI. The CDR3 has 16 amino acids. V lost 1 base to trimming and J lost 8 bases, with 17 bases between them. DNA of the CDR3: TGTGCCAGCTCACCACGCGTTTCGGGGGGCGCAGAAAAACTGTTTTTT. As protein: CASSPRVSGGAEKLFF.

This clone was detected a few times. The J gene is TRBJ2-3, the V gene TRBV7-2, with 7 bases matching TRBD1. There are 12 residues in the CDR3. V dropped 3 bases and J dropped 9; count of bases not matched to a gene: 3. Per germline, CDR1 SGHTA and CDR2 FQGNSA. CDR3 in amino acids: CASSFWDRTQYF. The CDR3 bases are TGTGCCAGCAGCTTCTGGGACAGAACGCAGTATTTT.

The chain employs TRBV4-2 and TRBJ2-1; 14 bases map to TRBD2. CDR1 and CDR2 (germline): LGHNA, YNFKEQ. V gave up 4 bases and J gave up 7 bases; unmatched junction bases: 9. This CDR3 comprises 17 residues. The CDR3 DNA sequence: TGTGCCAGCAGCCCGAGGACTAGCGGGAGGCCGTGGAATGAGCAGTTCTTC. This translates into CASSPRTSGRPWNEQFF.

CDR3 in DNA: TGTGCCAGCAGCTTAGCTACAGGGGTGACTGAAGCTTTCTTT. This translates into CASSLATGVTEAFF. The chain carries TRBV7-9 and TRBJ1-1; 7 nucleotides agree with TRBD1. With 0 bases clipped from V and 5 bases from J, the junction kept 3 bases outside the gene matches. The CDR3 extends over 14 amino acids. CDR1 and CDR2 from the germline V gene are SEHNR and FQNEAQ (reference sequence). Full variable domain (remainder filled in from reference TRBV7-9 and TRBJ1-1): DTGVSQNPRHKITKRGQNVTFRCDPISEHNRLYWYRQTLGQGPEFLTYFQNEAQLEKSRLLSDRFSAERPKGSFSTLEIQRTEQGDSAMYLCASSLATGVTEAFFGQGTRLTVV.

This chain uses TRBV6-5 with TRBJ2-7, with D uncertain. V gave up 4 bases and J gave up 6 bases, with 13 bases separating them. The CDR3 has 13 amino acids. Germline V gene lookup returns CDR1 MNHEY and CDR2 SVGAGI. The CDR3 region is CASSFRSLGEQYF. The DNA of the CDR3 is TGTGCCAGCAGTTTCCGTTCTTTAGGCGAGCAGTACTTC.

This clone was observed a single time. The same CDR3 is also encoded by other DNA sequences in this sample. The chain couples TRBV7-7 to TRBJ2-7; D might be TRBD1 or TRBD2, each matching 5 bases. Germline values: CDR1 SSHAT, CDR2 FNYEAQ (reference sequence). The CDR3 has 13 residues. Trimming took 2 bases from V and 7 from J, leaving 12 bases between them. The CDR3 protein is CASSLTTGGEQYF. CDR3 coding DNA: TGTGCCAGCAGCTTAACCACAGGAGGTGAGCAGTACTTC.

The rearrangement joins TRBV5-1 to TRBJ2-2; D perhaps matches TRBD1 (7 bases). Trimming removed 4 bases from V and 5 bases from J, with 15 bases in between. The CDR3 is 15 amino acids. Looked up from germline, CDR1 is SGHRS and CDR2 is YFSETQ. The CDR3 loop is CASSNRQGGTGELFF. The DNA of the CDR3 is TGCGCCAGCAGCAACCGACAGGGAGGAACCGGGGAGCTGTTTTTT.

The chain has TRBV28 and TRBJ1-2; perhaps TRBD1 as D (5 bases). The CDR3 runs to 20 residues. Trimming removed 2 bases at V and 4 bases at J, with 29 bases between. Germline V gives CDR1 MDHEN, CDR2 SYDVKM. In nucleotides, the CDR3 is TGTGCCAGCAGTTTAATAGTGGGGCCGGGTGTCCAGGGAGGATTCTATGGCTACACCTTC. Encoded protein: CASSLIVGPGVQGGFYGYTF.

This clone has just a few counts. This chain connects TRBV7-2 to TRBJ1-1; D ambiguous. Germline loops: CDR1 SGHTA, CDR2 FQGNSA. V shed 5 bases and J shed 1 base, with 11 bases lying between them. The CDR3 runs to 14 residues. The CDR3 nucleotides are TGTGCCAGCAGCCCGGGGAGTGCGAACACTGAAGCTTTCTTT. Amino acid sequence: CASSPGSANTEAFF.

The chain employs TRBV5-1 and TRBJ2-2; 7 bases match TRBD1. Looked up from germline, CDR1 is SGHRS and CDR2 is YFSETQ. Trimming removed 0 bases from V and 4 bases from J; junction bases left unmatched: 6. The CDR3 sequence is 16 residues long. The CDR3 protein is CASSLVTGVSTGELFF. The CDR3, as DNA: TGCGCCAGCAGCTTGGTCACAGGGGTGAGCACCGGGGAGCTGTTTTTT.